The 30 T cell receptor beta chains below were found in one sample sequenced in a study of blood T cell repertoires in COVID-19. Clones were read by immunoSEQ multiplex PCR, and TCRdb kept only the in-frame ones, dropping some. Here the sample spans hundreds of thousands of clones, approximately 88% being singletons. Specimen: peripheral blood. Source of these receptors: a woman aged 70 to 79 with COVID-19, enrolled during active disease.

The chain combines TRBV9 with TRBJ2-1; maybe TRBD2 (6 bases). CDR3 length: 14 amino acids. Per the germline V gene, CDR1 is SGDLS and CDR2 is YYNGEE. Between the trimmed V and J ends, which lost 3 bases and 7 bases, there was a span of 14 bases. CDR3 sequence: CASSEGIAANEQFF. CDR3 DNA: TGTGCCAGCAGCGAAGGGATAGCGGCTAATGAGCAGTTCTTC. The full variable domain, with the rest looked up from reference TRBV9 and TRBJ2-1, is DSGVTQTPKHLITATGQRVTLRCSPRSGDLSVYWYQQSLDQGLQFLIQYYNGEERAKGNILERFSAQQFPDLHSELNLSSLELGDSALYFCASSEGIAANEQFFGPGTRLTVL.

The gene calls are TRBV5-1 and TRBJ1-4; the D gene is possibly TRBD1 (6 bases). V was pared by 5 bases and J by 3 bases, with 14 bases between. Germline CDR1 and CDR2: SGHRS and YFSETQ. The CDR3 consists of 15 residues. For the CDR3, the DNA is TGCGCCAGCAGTAAGGGGGTAATGGCTAATGAAAAACTGTTTTTT. Amino acids: CASSKGVMANEKLFF.

The rearrangement uses TRBV6-6 and TRBJ1-1, with TRBD1 identical over 8 bases. This CDR3 is 15 amino acids long. V was clipped by 7 bases and J by 4 bases; unmatched bases: 11. Germline values: CDR1 MNHNY, CDR2 SVGAGI (reference sequence). The CDR3 DNA sequence: TGTGCCAGCACACGACAGGGGAGCCTTGGCACTGAAGCTTTCTTT. It codes for CASTRQGSLGTEAFF.

The chain has TRBV24-1 and TRBJ2-1, with TRBD1 as a possible D gene (6 bases). The CDR3 has 13 residues. Trimming removed 2 bases at V and 6 bases at J, with 7 bases between. The germline V gene has CDR1 KGHDR and CDR2 SFDVKD. The CDR3 loop is CATSDYRANEQFF. CDR3 nucleotides: TGTGCCACCAGTGATTACAGGGCCAATGAGCAGTTCTTC.

This rearrangement joins TRBV6-1 to TRBJ2-7; D possibly corresponds to TRBD1 (6 bases). The germline V gene encodes CDR1 MNHNS and CDR2 SASEGT. V was pared by 6 bases and J by 0 bases, with 12 bases between. CDR3 length equals 14 residues. The CDR3, as DNA: TGTGCCAGCAGCGGGACACAGAGCTCCTACGAGCAGTACTTC. Its protein is CASSGTQSSYEQYF.

CDR3 region: CAWSSNYEQFF. The CDR3 nucleotides read TGTGCCTGGAGTTCGAACTATGAGCAGTTCTTC. The chain recombines TRBV30 with TRBJ2-1; no reliable D call. The CDR3 is 11 residues long. The ends were cut back, 2 bases at V and 8 bases at J, with 7 bases in the middle. CDR1 is GTSNPN, CDR2 SVGIG, per germline (reference sequence).

This clone was found once. The CDR3 is CASSLWTAGTQYF. The CDR3 nucleotides are TGTGCCAGCAGTTTATGGACAGCAGGTACGCAGTATTTT. The V call is TRBV28, the J call TRBJ2-3; D may be TRBD1 (5 bases). The CDR3 has 13 amino acids. Looked up from germline, CDR1 is MDHEN and CDR2 is SYDVKM. The V gene lost 0 bases and the J gene lost 8 bases, with 9 bases spanning the gap.

The chain combines TRBV5-1 with TRBJ2-1; the D gene is possibly TRBD2 (7 bases). In germline, CDR1 is SGHRS, CDR2 YFSETQ. CDR3 size: 18 residues. Trimming took off 4 bases at V and 4 bases at J, with 24 bases between the two ends. CDR3: CASSPGSRGGLRYNEQFF. The CDR3, as DNA: TGCGCCAGCAGCCCCGGTTCTAGGGGGGGACTCCGATACAATGAGCAGTTCTTC.

This clone was seen a few times. The same CDR3 can be traced to other DNA sequences in this sample. The chain recombines TRBV5-1 with TRBJ2-7, with unresolved D. CDR1 and CDR2 from the germline V gene are SGHRS and YFSETQ. CDR3 length: 12 residues. Between the trimmed V and J ends, which lost 2 bases and 2 bases, there was a span of 5 bases. CDR3: CASSLTAYEQYF. The CDR3 DNA reads as TGCGCCAGCAGCTTAACAGCCTACGAGCAGTACTTC.

About this clone itself: Sequence at one end of the junction differs from germline and may be a read error. V and J are TRBV29-1 and TRBJ2-1; 14 nucleotides match TRBD2. CDR1 and CDR2 from the germline V gene are SQVTM and ANQGSEA. The CDR3 is 16 residues long. The CDR3 reads CSVEGTSGSVYNEQFF. CDR3 nucleotide sequence: TGCAGCGTCGAAGGGACTAGCGGGAGTGTCTACAATGAGCAGTTCTTC.

This chain connects TRBV18 to TRBJ2-3; TRBD1 aligns across 9 bases. V lost 4 bases and J lost 2; bases outside the gene matches: 4. In germline, CDR1 is KGHSH, CDR2 LQKENI. This CDR3 has 15 residues. The CDR3 loop reads CASSLQGATTDTQYF. The CDR3, as DNA: TGTGCCAGCTCACTACAGGGGGCTACCACAGATACGCAGTATTTT. Full variable domain (missing parts from reference TRBV18 and TRBJ2-3): NAGVMQNPRHLVRRRGQEARLRCSPMKGHSHVYWYRQLPEEGLKFMVYLQKENIIDESGMPKERFSAEFPKEGPSILRIQQVVRGDSAAYFCASSLQGATTDTQYFGPGTRLTVL.

The chain recombines TRBV10-3 with TRBJ2-7, with 8 bases lining up with TRBD2. Trimming took 7 bases from V and 6 from J; bases not matched to a gene: 8. Germline V gives CDR1 ENHRY, CDR2 SYGVKD. The length of the CDR3 is 13 residues. CDR3: CAITDDGRGEQYF. CDR3 DNA sequence: TGTGCCATCACGGACGACGGGAGGGGCGAGCAGTACTTC.

The chain is built from TRBV30 and TRBJ2-1; 9 bases are shared with TRBD2. CDR1 is GTSNPN, CDR2 SVGIG, per germline (reference sequence). The CDR3 contains 16 residues. V gave up 0 bases and J gave up 11 bases; unmatched junction bases: 14. The CDR3: CAWSVHRASGELKQFF. Here the CDR3 DNA reads TGTGCCTGGAGTGTACATCGGGCTAGCGGGGAGCTAAAGCAGTTCTTC.

The rearrangement joins TRBV19 to TRBJ1-5; D possibly corresponds to TRBD1 (6 bases). V lost 7 bases and J lost 6, with 13 bases in between. The CDR3 extends over 13 amino acids. Germline assignment: CDR1 LNHDA and CDR2 SQIVND (reference sequence). The CDR3 DNA reads as TGTGCCAGTACCGCGACAGGACCTCAGCCCCAGCATTTT. Protein sequence: CASTATGPQPQHF.

This chain connects TRBV5-6 to TRBJ1-1; a possible D gene is TRBD1 (6 bases). Trimming removed 3 bases at V and 1 base at J, with 10 bases between. The CDR3 length is 14 residues. CDR1 is SGHDT, CDR2 YYEEEE, per germline. CDR3 DNA sequence: TGTGCCAGCAGCTCAGGGGTTGGGAACACTGAAGCTTTCTTT. This translates into CASSSGVGNTEAFF.

As to this clone: Other DNA sequences from this sample encode an identical CDR3 as well. The chain is built from TRBV6-5 and TRBJ2-7; TRBD2 agrees at 10 bases. This CDR3 has 15 residues. The V segment lost 0 bases and the J segment 4 bases; nucleotides outside the gene matches: 3. Germline CDR1 MNHEY, CDR2 SVGAGI. CDR3 region: CASSYSLAGVYEQYF. CDR3 nucleotides: TGTGCCAGCAGTTACTCTCTAGCGGGAGTTTACGAGCAGTACTTC.

The sample holds a few counts of this clone. This sequence joins TRBV11-3 and TRBJ1-1; D unclear. Germline CDR1 reads SGHNT; CDR2 reads YENEEA. CDR3 length equals 11 residues. Trimming removed 4 bases at V and 5 bases at J, with 5 bases between. The CDR3 sequence: CASSSRTEAFF. DNA for the CDR3: TGTGCCAGCAGCTCACGGACTGAAGCTTTCTTT.

This clone has a handful of counts. The chain has TRBV12-3 or TRBV12-4 and TRBJ1-2, with 7 positions matching TRBD1. Trimming removed 5 bases from V and 9 bases from J; junction bases left unmatched: 9. This CDR3 spans 13 amino acids. Here the CDR3 reads CASSTHGTARYTF. CDR3 in DNA: TGTGCCAGCAGTACCCACGGGACAGCTCGCTACACCTTC.

This chain joins TRBV5-8 and TRBJ1-5; 8 nucleotides line up with TRBD1. The J segment lost 0 bases and the V segment lost 4 bases, leaving 6 bases of the junction unmatched. CDR1 and CDR2 from the germline V gene are SGHTS and YDEGEE. The CDR3 runs 16 residues. Written as DNA, the CDR3 is TGTGCCAGCAGCGATGACAGGGGACGTAGCAATCAGCCCCAGCATTTT. It is translated as CASSDDRGRSNQPQHF.

With respect to this clone: In the same sample, other DNA sequences code for this CDR3. The rearrangement uses TRBV7-9 and TRBJ1-5, with 7 nucleotides matching TRBD1. CDR3 length: 16 residues. Germline-derived CDR1 and CDR2 are SEHNR and FQNEAQ (reference sequence). Losses at the gene ends were 1 base for V and 1 base for J; bases not matched to a gene: 4. The CDR3 sequence: CASSLGVGQSNQPQHF. CDR3 nucleotide sequence: TGTGCCAGCAGCTTAGGTGTGGGACAGAGCAATCAGCCCCAGCATTTT.

This rearrangement joins TRBV11-1 to TRBJ2-7; D not resolved. V gave up 5 bases and J gave up 2 bases, with 10 bases separating them. CDR1 is SGHAT and CDR2 is FQDESV in the germline V gene (reference sequence). The CDR3 length is 13 residues. CDR3 amino acids: CASSLQVPYEQYF. Written as DNA, the CDR3 is TGTGCCAGCAGCCTTCAGGTTCCCTACGAGCAGTACTTC.

This sequence joins TRBV9 and TRBJ2-2, with TRBD2 identical over 11 bases. CDR3 length: 16 amino acids. V gave up 2 bases and J gave up 5 bases; unmatched junction bases: 5. Germline V gives CDR1 SGDLS, CDR2 YYNGEE. Written as DNA, the CDR3 is TGTGCCAGCAGCGTTCTAGCGGGAGGTGGGACCGGGGAGCTGTTTTTT. It is translated as CASSVLAGGGTGELFF.

V and J are TRBV11-3 and TRBJ2-5; weak D call: TRBD1 (6 bases). Between the trimmed V and J ends, which lost 5 bases and 4 bases, there was a span of 14 bases. Germline lookup yields CDR1 SGHNT and CDR2 YENEEA. The CDR3 loop spans 14 amino acids. CDR3 sequence: CASSPDRFLETQYF. For the CDR3, the DNA is TGTGCCAGCAGCCCGGACAGATTCCTAGAGACCCAGTACTTC.

The chain is built from TRBV11-2 and TRBJ2-3; TRBD2 matches at 11 bases. From germline, CDR1 is SGHAT and CDR2 FQNNGV. The trim removed 1 base at V and 5 bases at J, leaving 5 bases unmatched. The CDR3 is 16 amino acids. The CDR3 sequence: CASSLVTSGIGDTQYF. Here the CDR3 DNA reads TGTGCCAGCAGCTTAGTGACTAGCGGGATTGGAGATACGCAGTATTTT.

V gene TRBV11-2 combines with J gene TRBJ1-2, with 7 bases that match TRBD1. This CDR3 has 15 residues. Germline values: CDR1 SGHAT, CDR2 FQNNGV. V shed 1 base, J shed 4 bases, and the junction held 6 bases outside the gene matches. The CDR3, as DNA: TGTGCCAGCAGCTTAGGAAGGGGGCTCGGCTATGGCTACACCTTC. As protein: CASSLGRGLGYGYTF.

DNA of the CDR3: TGTGCCAGCAGTTTAGGAGGTGTTGGTAATTCACCCCTCCACTTT. Translated, it gives CASSLGGVGNSPLHF. V and J are TRBV27 and TRBJ1-6; D gene unclear. CDR1 is MNHEY, CDR2 SMNVEV, per germline (reference sequence). V lost 2 bases, J lost 6 bases, and 11 bases lay in between. The CDR3 is made up of 15 amino acids.

The table lists this clone with a count of one. The chain has TRBV28 and TRBJ2-1; 7 bases are shared with TRBD1. This CDR3 has 16 residues. Germline values: CDR1 MDHEN, CDR2 SYDVKM. Trimming at V came to 2 bases and at J to 7 bases, leaving 11 bases not matched to a gene. Here the CDR3 reads CASSLHDRVLGNEQFF. CDR3 bases: TGTGCCAGCAGTTTACATGACAGGGTATTGGGGAATGAGCAGTTCTTC.

The rearrangement links TRBV6-5 to TRBJ2-1; 9 bases are shared with TRBD2. The CDR3 has 12 amino acids. Looked up from germline, CDR1 is MNHEY and CDR2 is SVGAGI. CDR3 protein: CRSGSSYNEQFF. The CDR3 nucleotides are TGTCGTAGCGGGAGCTCCTACAATGAGCAGTTCTTC.

The chain joins TRBV14 to TRBJ1-1; 9 bases are a match to TRBD1. The CDR3 covers 15 residues. CDR1 is SGHDN and CDR2 is FVKESK in the germline V gene. With V trimmed by 4 bases and J by 3 bases, 6 bases remained unmatched. CDR3 residues: CASSPSGDRDTEAFF. The CDR3 bases are TGTGCCAGCAGCCCGAGCGGGGACAGGGACACTGAAGCTTTCTTT. Supplemented by reference TRBV14 and TRBJ1-1, the full variable domain reads EAGVTQFPSHSVIEKGQTVTLRCDPISGHDNLYWYRRVMGKEIKFLLHFVKESKQDESGMPNNRFLAERTGGTYSTLKVQPAELEDSGVYFCASSPSGDRDTEAFFGQGTRLTVV.

The V call is TRBV30, the J call TRBJ2-2; 9 bases are shared with TRBD1. From germline, CDR1 is GTSNPN and CDR2 SVGIG (reference sequence). Losses at the gene ends were 1 base for V and 1 base for J; bases not matched to a gene: 10. The CDR3 runs 18 residues. CDR3 bases: TGTGCCTGGAGTGCTAGACTACCGGGACAGGGGAACACCGGGGAGCTGTTTTTT. It encodes CAWSARLPGQGNTGELFF.